The 29 T cell receptor beta chains reported below all come from one sample, sequenced in a study of glioma-infiltrating T cells. Amplification of TCR alpha and beta CDR3 regions from RNA used iRepertoire nested multiplex PCR. MiXCR, applied by TCRdb to the multiplex PCR reads, yields one record per CDR3 protein. The table shows about 410,000 distinct CDR3 sequences, with 41% occurring only once. The sample was glioma tissue, nonneoplastic brain tissue, or PBMCs (not recorded which). These receptor sequences come from a human donor with low-grade glioma or glioblastoma, undergoing nonglioma brain surgery, or in good health (not recorded which).

This clonotype showed up just a few times. The chain uses TRBV27 and TRBJ1-2, with D perhaps TRBD1 (6 bases). Trimming shortened V by 4 bases and J by 8 bases, and 14 bases separated the two germline ends. CDR1 is MNHEY and CDR2 is SMNVEV in the germline V gene (reference sequence). The CDR3 spans 13 residues. The DNA of the CDR3 is TGTGCCAGCAGTTATCCTACAGGGAAGGGCTACACCTTC. The encoded protein is CASSYPTGKGYTF.

This clonotype was counted between two and nine times. The chain carries TRBV11-2 and TRBJ2-5; D is possibly TRBD1 (6 bases). The CDR3 loop spans 15 amino acids. Germline values: CDR1 SGHAT, CDR2 FQNNGV. The germline V and J ends were trimmed by 3 bases and 2 bases, with 13 bases remaining between them. CDR3 amino acids: CASSFTQGLQETQYF. As DNA, the CDR3 is TGTGCCAGCAGCTTCACCCAGGGGCTTCAAGAGACCCAGTACTTC.

Details on this clonotype: Given a much more abundant clone one base away, this may be a read error. The rearrangement links TRBV7-2 to TRBJ1-1, with D possibly being TRBD1 (6 bases). Germline assignment: CDR1 SGHTA and CDR2 FQGNSA. The CDR3 runs 12 residues. CDR3 nucleotides: TGTGGCAGCGGCCACAGGGAGACTGAAGCTTTCTTT. This translates into CGSGHRETEAFF.

This clonotype was counted a few times. V usage is TRBV4-2 and J usage is TRBJ2-1; TRBD2 might be the D (6 bases). V was shortened by 0 bases and J by 7 bases, with 13 bases between the two germline ends. The CDR3 sequence is 15 residues long. Germline V gene sequence: CDR1 LGHNA, CDR2 YNFKEQ. For the CDR3, the DNA is TGTGCCAGCAGCCAAGATGGAGGGTCTCAAAATGAGCAGTTCTTC. This sequence encodes CASSQDGGSQNEQFF.

The chain uses TRBV2 and TRBJ1-6; D is possibly TRBD1 (5 bases). Per the germline V gene, CDR1 is SNHLY and CDR2 is FYNNEI. The CDR3 consists of 12 residues. V was trimmed by 4 bases and J by 11 bases, leaving 9 bases between them. Here the CDR3 reads CASSGQGPPLHF. The CDR3 nucleotides read TGTGCCAGCAGTGGTCAGGGCCCACCCCTCCACTTT.

This chain connects TRBV7-2 to TRBJ1-5, with D unresolved. CDR3 size: 17 residues. Germline V gene data show CDR1 as SGHTA and CDR2 as FQGNSA. Trimming shortened V by 4 bases and J by 0 bases, and 16 bases separated the two germline ends. For the CDR3, the DNA is TGTGCCAGCAGCTACTACCTGACATATTATAGCAATCAGCCCCAGCATTTT. Amino acids: CASSYYLTYYSNQPQHF.

The V gene is TRBV24-1, the J gene TRBJ2-7, with D possibly TRBD1 on 6 matching bases. This CDR3 is 15 amino acids long. Germline CDR1 reads KGHDR; CDR2 reads SFDVKD. Trimming took off 4 bases at V and 0 bases at J, with 12 bases between the two ends. CDR3 bases: TGTGCCACCAGTGACCCCCGGGACATCTCCTACGAGCAGTACTTC. Its protein product is CATSDPRDISYEQYF.

The rearrangement joins TRBV4-2 to TRBJ2-3, with D perhaps TRBD1 or TRBD2 (5 bases each). In germline, CDR1 is LGHNA, CDR2 YNFKEQ. The CDR3 spans 14 residues. Trimming pared 5 bases from V and 0 bases from J, leaving 9 bases between. The CDR3 bases are TGTGCCAGCAGCTTGGGGGACAGCACAGATACGCAGTATTTT. It specifies CASSLGDSTDTQYF.

This clonotype was detected ten times or more. The genes are TRBV20-1 and TRBJ2-5, with a tentative D call TRBD1 (6 bases). The CDR3 runs 12 residues. Germline CDR1 DFQATT, CDR2 SNEGSKA (reference sequence). Between the trimmed V and J ends, which lost 6 bases and 4 bases, there was a span of 12 bases. CDR3 in amino acids: CSAYSRGETQYF. The CDR3 coding sequence is TGCAGTGCATATTCCAGGGGAGAGACCCAGTACTTC.

The genes are TRBV12-3 or TRBV12-4 and TRBJ2-3, with D unclear. CDR3 length: 14 amino acids. V was trimmed by 4 bases and J by 0 bases, leaving 8 bases between them. CDR3 sequence (DNA): TGTGCCAGCAGTTCTGAAGACAGCACAGATACGCAGTATTTT. Translating gives CASSSEDSTDTQYF.

The genes are TRBV7-3 and TRBJ2-7; 12 bases map to TRBD2. Trimming took 6 bases from V and 4 from J; bases not matched to a gene: 4. Germline V gene sequence: CDR1 SGHTA, CDR2 FQGTGA. This CDR3 has 14 residues. The CDR3 coding sequence is TGTGCCAGCAGTTTCGGGACTAGCGGGTACGAGCAGTACTTC. Its protein product is CASSFGTSGYEQYF.

V and J are TRBV15 and TRBJ1-1; D is ambiguous. The V end was cut by 1 base, the J end by 2 bases, with 11 bases between. Germline lookup yields CDR1 LNHNV and CDR2 YYDKDF (reference sequence). The CDR3 has 15 amino acids. The DNA for the CDR3 is TGTGCCACCAGCAGAGTGGAGGGCCTTAACACTGAAGCTTTCTTT. Translating gives CATSRVEGLNTEAFF.

This chain links TRBV20-1 with TRBJ1-5; the D is unclear. Trimming shortened V by 2 bases and J by 3 bases, and 14 bases separated the two germline ends. The CDR3 spans 15 residues. Germline V gene lookup returns CDR1 DFQATT and CDR2 SNEGSKA (reference sequence). The CDR3 region is CSARMVRSFNQPQHF. CDR3 DNA: TGCAGTGCTAGAATGGTGAGGTCCTTCAATCAGCCCCAGCATTTT.

There are many counts of this clonotype. The chain links TRBV2 to TRBJ2-1, with 7 bases fitting TRBD2. CDR1 and CDR2 (germline): SNHLY, FYNNEI. V lost 5 bases and J lost 9; bases outside the gene matches: 4. The CDR3 runs 12 residues. The CDR3 DNA is TGTGCCAGCAGTCGGACTAGAAGTGAGCAGTTCTTC. Its protein is CASSRTRSEQFF.

This clonotype occurred a few times. The V gene is TRBV4-1, the J gene TRBJ1-2, with a weak D call TRBD1 (6 bases). The CDR3 is made up of 16 amino acids. V lost 2 bases to trimming and J lost 5 bases, with 18 bases between them. The germline CDR1 and CDR2 sequences are MGHRA and YSYEKL. The CDR3 DNA sequence: TGCGCCAGCAGCCAATTTACCTTGGGGGCGCAATATGGCTACACCTTC. It encodes CASSQFTLGAQYGYTF.

CDR3 sequence: CASSSYPGTGDEQYF. Here the CDR3 DNA reads TGTGCCAGCAGCTCCTACCCCGGGACAGGGGACGAGCAGTACTTC. The gene calls are TRBV6-1 and TRBJ2-7; 10 bases map to TRBD1. The V gene's germline CDR1 is MNHNS and CDR2 SASEGT. The CDR3 sequence is 15 residues long. The V segment lost 6 bases and the J segment 5 bases; nucleotides outside the gene matches: 10.

This clonotype has more than one count but fewer than ten. The chain has TRBV2 and TRBJ2-1; TRBD2 agrees at 8 bases. Trimming at V came to 5 bases and at J to 8 bases, leaving 11 bases not matched to a gene. This CDR3 contains 15 residues. Germline V gene sequence: CDR1 SNHLY, CDR2 FYNNEI. The chain's CDR3 is CASSPGAGGGDEQFF. The CDR3 coding sequence is TGTGCCAGCAGTCCAGGCGCGGGGGGCGGCGATGAGCAGTTCTTC.

V is TRBV20-1 and J is TRBJ1-4; the match to TRBD1 covers 9 bases. Germline V gene sequence: CDR1 DFQATT, CDR2 SNEGSKA (reference sequence). V shed 6 bases and J 8 bases; nucleotides not matched to a gene: 13. The CDR3 loop spans 15 amino acids. The CDR3 loop is CSAPTLDRGPEKLFF. As DNA, the CDR3 is TGCAGTGCGCCTACATTGGACAGGGGACCCGAAAAACTGTTTTTT.

The chain uses TRBV19 and TRBJ2-3, with 13 bases that match TRBD2. With the DNA end fitting TRBJ2-5 better, the J assignment may be wrong. The germline CDR1 and CDR2 sequences are LNHDA and SQIVND (reference sequence). This CDR3 is built from 16 residues. CDR3 in DNA: TGTGCCAGTAGTATCGGGACTAGCGGGAATCTGGAGACCCAGTACTTC. Translation: CASSIGTSGNLETQYF.

This chain joins TRBV5-1 and TRBJ2-3, with a tentative D call TRBD2 (6 bases). CDR1 SGHRS and CDR2 YFSETQ come from the germline V gene. Trimming shortened V by 3 bases and J by 0 bases, and 14 bases separated the two germline ends. CDR3 length: 16 residues. In DNA form, the CDR3 reads TGCGCCAGCAGCTCTCAAGGGAGCGGGAGCACAGATACGCAGTATTTT. Protein product: CASSSQGSGSTDTQYF.

This chain uses TRBV2 with TRBJ1-5, with a tentative D call TRBD1 (5 bases). The CDR3 loop spans 13 amino acids. The germline V and J ends were trimmed by 6 bases and 4 bases, with 10 bases remaining between them. CDR1 SNHLY and CDR2 FYNNEI come from the germline V gene. The CDR3 nucleotides read TGTGCCAGCAGAAACAGGTTTAATCAGCCCCAGCATTTT. Amino acids: CASRNRFNQPQHF.

This clonotype was seen repeatedly, ten times or more. The chain is built from TRBV20-1 and TRBJ2-3, with D maybe TRBD1 (5 bases). V shed 3 bases and J shed 1 base, with 14 bases lying between them. This CDR3 spans 15 amino acids. Germline lookup yields CDR1 DFQATT and CDR2 SNEGSKA (reference sequence). The CDR3 DNA is TGCAGTGCTAGTGGGGTCGGACAAGGCACAGATACGCAGTATTTT. Its protein is CSASGVGQGTDTQYF.

This rearrangement joins TRBV19 to TRBJ1-1; perhaps TRBD1 as D (5 bases). Germline CDR1 is LNHDA and CDR2 is SQIVND (reference sequence). The CDR3 sequence is 15 residues long. The ends were cut back, 3 bases at V and 1 base at J, with 12 bases in the middle. The CDR3, as DNA: TGTGCCAGTAGTATGCGGGGACTGGGGAACACTGAAGCTTTCTTT. Protein sequence: CASSMRGLGNTEAFF.

Remarks on this clonotype: This may arise from a read error, as a much more abundant clone is one base away. This rearrangement joins TRBV28 to TRBJ2-1; 7 bases align to TRBD2. Trimming took 4 bases from V and 9 from J; bases not matched to a gene: 9. CDR3 length: 14 amino acids. The germline gives CDR1 MDHEN, CDR2 SYDVKM. CDR3: CASSWRRERSEQFF. CDR3 nucleotides: TGTGCCAGCAGTTGGAGGCGGGAGAGGAGTGAGCAGTTCTTC.

The sample holds many counts of this clonotype. V gene TRBV28 combines with J gene TRBJ2-7, with TRBD1 matching over 9 bases. J gave up 1 base and V 5 bases, and 3 bases lay outside the gene matches. Germline V lookup: CDR1 MDHEN, CDR2 SYDVKM. CDR3 length: 14 residues. The CDR3, as DNA: TGTGCCAGCAGTCAGACAGGGGGGTCCTACGAGCAGTACTTC. It encodes CASSQTGGSYEQYF.

As concerns this clonotype: Germline and junction disagree at one end, which may indicate a read error. The chain is built from TRBV2 and TRBJ1-4; D uncertain. The CDR3 consists of 13 residues. Germline CDR1 is SNHLY and CDR2 is FYNNEI. The CDR3 nucleotides are TGTGCCACCATACAGACAACTAATGGAAAACTGTTTTTT. It specifies CATIQTTNGKLFF.

The chain employs TRBV7-2 and TRBJ2-7, with 9 bases aligning to TRBD2. Trimming took 3 bases from V and 3 from J; bases not matched to a gene: 3. The germline V gene has CDR1 SGHTA and CDR2 FQGNSA. The CDR3 runs to 14 residues. CDR3 sequence: CASSFAGGDYEQYF. As DNA, the CDR3 is TGTGCCAGCAGCTTCGCGGGGGGGGACTACGAGCAGTACTTC.

This clonotype was picked up one time. The CDR3 does not close with the conserved phenylalanine or tryptophan, likely indicating a read error. The rearrangement uses TRBV28 and TRBJ1-3; TRBD1 agrees at 9 bases. The CDR3 sequence is 16 residues long. V gave up 6 bases and J gave up 4 bases; unmatched junction bases: 10. CDR1 MDHEN and CDR2 SYDVKM come from the germline V gene. The CDR3: CASSPQIGTGGNTIYL. The DNA of the CDR3 is TGTGCCAGCAGCCCCCAAATCGGGACAGGGGGAAACACCATATATCTT.

A remark on this clonotype: The junction does not match germline at one end; this may be a read error. This chain uses TRBV7-2 with TRBJ2-5, with TRBD2 identical over 9 bases. The V gene's germline CDR1 is SGHTA and CDR2 FQGNSA. CDR3 length: 16 amino acids. The CDR3: CAISSPTSGDQETQYF. The CDR3 nucleotides read TGTGCCATCAGCTCCCCGACTAGCGGTGACCAAGAGACCCAGTACTTC.